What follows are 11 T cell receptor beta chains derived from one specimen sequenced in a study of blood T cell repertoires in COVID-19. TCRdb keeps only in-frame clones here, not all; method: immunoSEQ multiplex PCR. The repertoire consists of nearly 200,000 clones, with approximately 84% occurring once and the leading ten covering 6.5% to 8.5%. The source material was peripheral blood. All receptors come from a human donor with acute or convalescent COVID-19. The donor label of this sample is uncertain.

CDR3 nucleotide sequence: TGTGCCAGTAGTATAGCAGTGTACTTTGGGGGGCAGCCCCAGCATTTT. Translated: CASSIAVYFGGQPQHF. The chain is built from TRBV19 and TRBJ1-5; possibly TRBD1 for D (5 bases). V was clipped by 1 base and J by 7 bases, with 17 bases between them. Germline CDR1 and CDR2: LNHDA and SQIVND (reference sequence). This CDR3 has 16 residues.

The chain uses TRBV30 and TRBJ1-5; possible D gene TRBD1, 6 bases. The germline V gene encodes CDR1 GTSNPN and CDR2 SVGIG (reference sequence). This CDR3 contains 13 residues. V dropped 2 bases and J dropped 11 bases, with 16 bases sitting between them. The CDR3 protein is CAWSPDSSGAQHF. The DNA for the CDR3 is TGTGCCTGGAGTCCGGACAGTTCAGGGGCCCAGCATTTT.

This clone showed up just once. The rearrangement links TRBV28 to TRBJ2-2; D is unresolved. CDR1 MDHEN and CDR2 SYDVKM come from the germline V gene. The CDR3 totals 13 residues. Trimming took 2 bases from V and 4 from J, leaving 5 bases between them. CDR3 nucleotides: TGTGCCAGCAGTTTAAGGAGCACCGGGGAGCTGTTTTTT. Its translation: CASSLRSTGELFF.

For the CDR3, the DNA is TGTGCCAGCAGCTTCGACAGATCTAACTATGGCTACACCTTC. As protein: CASSFDRSNYGYTF. This chain uses TRBV7-2 with TRBJ1-2; D is perhaps TRBD1 (5 bases). Germline values: CDR1 SGHTA, CDR2 FQGNSA. Trimming left V 3 bases short and J 0 bases short, with 8 bases between. There are 14 residues in the CDR3. Filled out from reference TRBV7-2 and TRBJ1-2, the complete variable domain reads GAGVSQSPSNKVTEKGKDVELRCDPISGHTALYWYRQSLGQGLEFLIYFQGNSAPDKSGLPSDRFSAERTGGSVSTLTIQRTQQEDSAVYLCASSFDRSNYGYTFGSGTRLTVV.

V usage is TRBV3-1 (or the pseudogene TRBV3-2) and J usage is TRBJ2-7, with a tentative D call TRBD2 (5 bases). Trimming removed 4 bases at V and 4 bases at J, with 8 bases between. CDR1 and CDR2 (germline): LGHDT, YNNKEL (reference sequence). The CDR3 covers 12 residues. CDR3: CASSRTVYEQYF. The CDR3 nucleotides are TGTGCCAGCAGCCGGACTGTTTACGAGCAGTACTTC.

CDR3 sequence reads: CASSRDSQYQETQYF. In nucleotides, the CDR3 is TGTGCCAGCAGCCGGGACAGCCAGTACCAAGAGACCCAGTACTTC. The V call is TRBV5-5, the J call TRBJ2-5; 7 nucleotides match TRBD1. Trimming removed 4 bases from V and 0 bases from J; junction bases left unmatched: 6. CDR3 length: 15 residues. Germline values: CDR1 SGHKS, CDR2 YYEKEE (reference sequence).

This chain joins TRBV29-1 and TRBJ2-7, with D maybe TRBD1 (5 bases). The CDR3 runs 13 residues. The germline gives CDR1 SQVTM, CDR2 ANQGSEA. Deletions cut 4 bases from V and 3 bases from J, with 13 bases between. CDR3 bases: TGCAGCGTTGCCCAGGGCGGATTCTACGAGCAGTACTTC. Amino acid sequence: CSVAQGGFYEQYF.

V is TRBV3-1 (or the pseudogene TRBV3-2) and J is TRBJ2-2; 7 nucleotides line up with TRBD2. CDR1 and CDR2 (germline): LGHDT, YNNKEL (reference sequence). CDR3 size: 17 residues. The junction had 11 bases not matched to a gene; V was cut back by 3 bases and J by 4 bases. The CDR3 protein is CASSQGRGLASTGELFF. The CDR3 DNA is TGTGCCAGCAGCCAGGGGCGGGGGTTGGCGAGCACCGGGGAGCTGTTTTTT.

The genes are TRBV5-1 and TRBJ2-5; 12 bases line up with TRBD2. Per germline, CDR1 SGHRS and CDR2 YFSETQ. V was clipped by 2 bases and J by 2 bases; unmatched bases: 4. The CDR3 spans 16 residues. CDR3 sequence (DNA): TGCGCCAGCAGCTTCTCCCTAGCGGGAGGGCAAGAGACCCAGTACTTC. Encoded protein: CASSFSLAGGQETQYF.

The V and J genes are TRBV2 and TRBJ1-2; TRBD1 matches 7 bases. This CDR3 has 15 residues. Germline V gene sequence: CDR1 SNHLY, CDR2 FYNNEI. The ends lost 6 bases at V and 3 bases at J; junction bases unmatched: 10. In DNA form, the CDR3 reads TGTGCCAGCAGGGCGGCTGAGGGGGCTTACTATGGCTACACCTTC. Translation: CASRAAEGAYYGYTF.

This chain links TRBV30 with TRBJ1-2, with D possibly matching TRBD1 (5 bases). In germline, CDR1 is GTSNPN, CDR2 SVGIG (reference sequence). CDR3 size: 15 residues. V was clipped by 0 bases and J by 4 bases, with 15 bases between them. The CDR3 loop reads CAWSVWQGKGYGYTF. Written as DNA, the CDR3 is TGTGCCTGGAGTGTATGGCAGGGTAAGGGCTATGGCTACACCTTC.